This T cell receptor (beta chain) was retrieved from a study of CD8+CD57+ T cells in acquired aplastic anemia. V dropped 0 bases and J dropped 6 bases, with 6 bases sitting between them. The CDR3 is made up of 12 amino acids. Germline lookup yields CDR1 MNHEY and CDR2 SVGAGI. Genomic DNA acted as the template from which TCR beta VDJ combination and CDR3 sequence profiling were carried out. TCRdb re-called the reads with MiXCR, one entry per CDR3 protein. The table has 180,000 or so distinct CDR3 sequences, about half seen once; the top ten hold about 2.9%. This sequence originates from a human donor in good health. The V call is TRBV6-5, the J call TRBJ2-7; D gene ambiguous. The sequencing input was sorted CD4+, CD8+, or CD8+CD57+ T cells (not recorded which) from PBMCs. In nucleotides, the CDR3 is TGTGCCAGCAGTTACTCCGGGTCCGAGCAGTACTTC. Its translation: CASSYSGSEQYF.